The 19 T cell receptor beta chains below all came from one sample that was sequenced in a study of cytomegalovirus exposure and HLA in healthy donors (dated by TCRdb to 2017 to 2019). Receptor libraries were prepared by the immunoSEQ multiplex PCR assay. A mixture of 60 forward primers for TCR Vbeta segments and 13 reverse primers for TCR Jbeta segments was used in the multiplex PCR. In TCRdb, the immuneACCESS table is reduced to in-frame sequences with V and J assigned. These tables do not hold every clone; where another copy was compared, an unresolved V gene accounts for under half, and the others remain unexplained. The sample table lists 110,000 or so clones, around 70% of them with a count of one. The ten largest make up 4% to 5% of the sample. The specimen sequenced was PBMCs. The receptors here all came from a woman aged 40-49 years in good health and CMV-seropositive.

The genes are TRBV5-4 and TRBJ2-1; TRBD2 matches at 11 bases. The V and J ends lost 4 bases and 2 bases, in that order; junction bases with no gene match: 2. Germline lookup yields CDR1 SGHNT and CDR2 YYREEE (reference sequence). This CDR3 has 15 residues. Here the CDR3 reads CASSLSGGAYNEQFF. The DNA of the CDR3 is TGTGCCAGCAGCCTTAGCGGGGGGGCCTACAATGAGCAGTTCTTC.

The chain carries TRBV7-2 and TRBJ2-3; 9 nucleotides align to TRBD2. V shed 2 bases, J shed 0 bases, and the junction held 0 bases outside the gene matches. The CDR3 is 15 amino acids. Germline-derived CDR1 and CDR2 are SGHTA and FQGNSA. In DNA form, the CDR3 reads TGTGCCAGCAGCTTACTAGCGGGGAGCACAGATACGCAGTATTTT. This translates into CASSLLAGSTDTQYF.

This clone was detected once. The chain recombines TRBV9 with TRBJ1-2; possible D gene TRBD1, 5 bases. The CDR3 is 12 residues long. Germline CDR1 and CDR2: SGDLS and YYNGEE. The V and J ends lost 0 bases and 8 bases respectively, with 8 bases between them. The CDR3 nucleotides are TGTGCCAGCAGCGTAGGGGGCGGAGGCTACACCTTC. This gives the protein CASSVGGGGYTF.

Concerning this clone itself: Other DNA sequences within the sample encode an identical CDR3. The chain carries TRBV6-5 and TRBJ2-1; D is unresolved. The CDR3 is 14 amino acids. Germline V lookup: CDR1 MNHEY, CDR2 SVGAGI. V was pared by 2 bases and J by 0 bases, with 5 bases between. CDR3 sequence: CASSYDSSYNEQFF. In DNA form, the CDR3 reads TGTGCCAGCAGTTACGATAGCTCCTACAATGAGCAGTTCTTC.

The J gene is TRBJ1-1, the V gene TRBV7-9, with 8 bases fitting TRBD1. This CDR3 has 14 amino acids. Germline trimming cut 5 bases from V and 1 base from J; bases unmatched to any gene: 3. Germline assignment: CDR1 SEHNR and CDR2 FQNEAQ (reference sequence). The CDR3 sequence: CASSLGQGNTEAFF. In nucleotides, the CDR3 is TGTGCCAGCAGCCTCGGACAGGGGAACACTGAAGCTTTCTTT.

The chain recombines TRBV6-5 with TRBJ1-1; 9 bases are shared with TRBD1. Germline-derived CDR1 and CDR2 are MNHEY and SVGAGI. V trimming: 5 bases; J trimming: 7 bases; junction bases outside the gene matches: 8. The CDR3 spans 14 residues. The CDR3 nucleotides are TGTGCCAGCAGTCGACAGGGGGTCATAAGTGAAGCTTTCTTT. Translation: CASSRQGVISEAFF.

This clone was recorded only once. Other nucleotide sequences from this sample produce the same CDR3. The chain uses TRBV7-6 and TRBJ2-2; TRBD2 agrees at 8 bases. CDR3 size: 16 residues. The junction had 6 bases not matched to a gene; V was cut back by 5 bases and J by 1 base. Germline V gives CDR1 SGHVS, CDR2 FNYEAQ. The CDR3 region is CASSMSGGLNTGELFF. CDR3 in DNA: TGTGCCAGCAGCATGAGCGGGGGCCTGAACACCGGGGAGCTGTTTTTT.

In nucleotides, the CDR3 is TGTGCCAGCAGCGTCGGGACAGGGTTCTACGAGCAGTACTTC. This encodes CASSVGTGFYEQYF. The chain recombines TRBV9 with TRBJ2-7; 9 bases are a match to TRBD1. The CDR3 has 14 residues. CDR1 SGDLS and CDR2 YYNGEE come from the germline V gene. V lost 2 bases and J lost 3; bases outside the gene matches: 3.

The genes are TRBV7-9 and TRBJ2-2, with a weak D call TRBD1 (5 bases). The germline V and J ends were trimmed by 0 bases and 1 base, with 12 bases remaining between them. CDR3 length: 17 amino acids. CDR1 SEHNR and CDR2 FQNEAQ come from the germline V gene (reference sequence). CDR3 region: CASSLARGTGNTGELFF. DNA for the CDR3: TGTGCCAGCAGCTTAGCTCGAGGTACAGGGAACACCGGGGAGCTGTTTTTT.

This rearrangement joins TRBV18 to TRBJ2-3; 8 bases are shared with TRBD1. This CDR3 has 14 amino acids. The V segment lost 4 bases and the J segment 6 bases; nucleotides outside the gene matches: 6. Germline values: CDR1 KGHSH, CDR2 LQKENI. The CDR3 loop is CASSLQGAGDTQYF. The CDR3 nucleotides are TGTGCCAGCTCACTTCAGGGGGCTGGGGATACGCAGTATTTT.

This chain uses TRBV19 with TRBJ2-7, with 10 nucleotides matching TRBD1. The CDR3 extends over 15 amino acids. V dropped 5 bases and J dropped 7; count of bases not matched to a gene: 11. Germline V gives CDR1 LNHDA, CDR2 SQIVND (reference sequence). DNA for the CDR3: TGTGCCAGTAGTTTGGGACAGGGGTTGAGGGGGGAGCAGTACTTC. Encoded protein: CASSLGQGLRGEQYF.

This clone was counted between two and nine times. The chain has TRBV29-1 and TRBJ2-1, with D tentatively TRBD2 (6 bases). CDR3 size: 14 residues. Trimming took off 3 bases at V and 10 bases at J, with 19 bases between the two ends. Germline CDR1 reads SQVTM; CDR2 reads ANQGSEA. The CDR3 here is CSVDRRGSFGEQFF. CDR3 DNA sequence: TGCAGCGTTGATCGGCGGGGATCTTTTGGGGAGCAGTTCTTC.

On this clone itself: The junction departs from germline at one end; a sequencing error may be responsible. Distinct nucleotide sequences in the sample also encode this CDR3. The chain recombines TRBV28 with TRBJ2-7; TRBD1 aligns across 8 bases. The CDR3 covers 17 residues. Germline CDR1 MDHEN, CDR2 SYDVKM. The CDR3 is CASSPPSALWTGNEQYF. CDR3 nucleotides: TGTGCTAGCAGTCCACCTAGCGCCCTCTGGACAGGGAACGAGCAGTACTTC. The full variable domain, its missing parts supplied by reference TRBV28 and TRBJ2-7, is DVKVTQSSRYLVKRTGEKVFLECVQDMDHENMFWYRQDPGLGLRLIYFSYDVKMKEKGDIPEGYSVSREKKERFSLILESASTNQTSMYLCASSPPSALWTGNEQYFGPGTRLTVT.

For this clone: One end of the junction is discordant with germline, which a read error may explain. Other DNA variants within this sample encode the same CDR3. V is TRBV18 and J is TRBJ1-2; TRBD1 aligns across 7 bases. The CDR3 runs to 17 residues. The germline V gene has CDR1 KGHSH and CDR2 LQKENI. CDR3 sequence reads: CASSPPGQQGTSYGYTF. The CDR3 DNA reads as TGCGCCAGCTCACCACCGGGGCAACAGGGGACATCCTATGGCTACACCTTC.

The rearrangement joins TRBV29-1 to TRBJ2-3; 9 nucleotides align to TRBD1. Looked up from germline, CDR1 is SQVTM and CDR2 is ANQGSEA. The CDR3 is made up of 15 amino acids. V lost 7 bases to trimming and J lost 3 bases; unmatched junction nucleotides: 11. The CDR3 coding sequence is TGCAGCGCCTCGACAGGGGGTAGAGAAACAGATACGCAGTATTTT. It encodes CSASTGGRETDTQYF.

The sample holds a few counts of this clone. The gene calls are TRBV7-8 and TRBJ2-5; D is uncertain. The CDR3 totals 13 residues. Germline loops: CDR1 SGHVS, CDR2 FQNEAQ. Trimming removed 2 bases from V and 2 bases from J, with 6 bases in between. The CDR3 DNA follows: TGTGCCAGCAGCTTATCACAGCAAGAGACCCAGTACTTC. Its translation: CASSLSQQETQYF. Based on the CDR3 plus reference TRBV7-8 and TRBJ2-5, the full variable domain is GAGVSQSPRYKVAKRGQDVALRCDPISGHVSLFWYQQALGQGPEFLTYFQNEAQLDKSGLPSDRFFAERPEGSVSTLKIQRTQQEDSAVYLCASSLSQQETQYFGPGTRLLVL.

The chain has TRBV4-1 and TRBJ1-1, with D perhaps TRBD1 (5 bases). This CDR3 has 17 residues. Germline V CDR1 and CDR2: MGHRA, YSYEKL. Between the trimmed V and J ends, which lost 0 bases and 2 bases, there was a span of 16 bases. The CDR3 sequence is CASSQDGGGRRNTEAFF. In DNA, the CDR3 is TGCGCCAGCAGCCAAGACGGGGGGGGTAGGAGAAACACTGAAGCTTTCTTT.

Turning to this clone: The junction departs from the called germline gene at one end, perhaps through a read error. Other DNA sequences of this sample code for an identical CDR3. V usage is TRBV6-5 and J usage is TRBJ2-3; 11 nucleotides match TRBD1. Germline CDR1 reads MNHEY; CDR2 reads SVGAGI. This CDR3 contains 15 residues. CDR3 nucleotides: TGTGCCAGCAGTTACCGGACAGGGGGCACAGATACGCAGTACTTT. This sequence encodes CASSYRTGGTDTQYF.

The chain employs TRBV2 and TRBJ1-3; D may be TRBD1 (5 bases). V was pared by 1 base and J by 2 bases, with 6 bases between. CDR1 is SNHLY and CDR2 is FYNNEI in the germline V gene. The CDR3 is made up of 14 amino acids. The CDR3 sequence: CASSEGGPGNTIYF. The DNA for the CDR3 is TGTGCCAGCAGTGAAGGGGGCCCTGGAAACACCATATATTTT.